This TCR beta chain was retrieved from a study of T cells in Graves' hyperthyroidism and ophthalmopathy. General observations from the study: By a 13 V-J model, ophthalmopathy was set apart from stable hyperthyroidism. The model anticipated ophthalmopathy a median around 6 months pre-onset.

The CDR3 runs 16 residues. With 5 bases clipped from V and 4 bases from J, the junction kept 8 bases outside the gene matches. Germline V gene data show CDR1 as MNHEY and CDR2 as SVGEGT. Uncontrolled infection, other autoimmune disease, pregnancy or lactation led to exclusion. Orbital computed tomography and thyroid ultrasound, together with serum TRAb and thyroxine and clinical symptoms, were used for diagnoses. There were TCR beta CDR3 regions amplified from RNA transcripts. Researchers ran a first-round RT-PCR on the TCR CDR3 using the HTBI primer set. TCRdb passed the multiplex PCR reads through MiXCR, listing each CDR3 protein once. The sample records more than 350,000 distinct CDR3 sequences, roughly 15% being singletons. A note on this clonotype: The antigen is unknown.

The sample consisted of blood. V gene TRBV6-2 or TRBV6-3 combines with J gene TRBJ2-2, with 9 nucleotides matching TRBD1. The clonotype comes from an older woman with Graves' ophthalmopathy. This CDR3 is CASSRQGGVSTGELFF. In nucleotides, the CDR3 is TGTGCCAGCAGTCGACAGGGGGGAGTATCCACCGGGGAGCTGTTTTTT.